Sequencing of this T cell receptor beta chain was carried out in a study of OX40 agonist ivuxolimab in advanced cancers. As for the study more broadly: Ivuxolimab, which targeted the costimulatory receptor OX40 (CD134), was an agonistic, fully human IgG2 monoclonal antibody. Patients were allowed to have had prior anti-PD-1, anti-PD-L1 or anti-CTLA-4 therapy, and 30% to 40% of the dose-escalation patients had previously received checkpoint inhibitors. Intravenous ivuxolimab was administered to patients every 2 weeks at six dose levels: 0.01, 0.1, 0.3, 1.5, 3 and 10 mg/kg. In the dose-escalation cohort, 75% to 90% of patients were male, and the mean age was roughly 60 years with a range of about 20 to 80. Of the roughly 54 dose-escalation patients, hepatocellular carcinoma was present in around 20, melanoma in around 15, renal cell carcinoma in 9 and head and neck cancer in 9. Peripheral TCRbeta sequencing aimed to test whether ivuxolimab altered TCR sequence diversity and caused clonal T-cell expansion. The paper reports the monotherapy dose-escalation portion (N of about 54 patients) of the phase I ivuxolimab trial. Three dose-escalation patients achieved partial responses, one with hepatocellular carcinoma and two with cutaneous melanoma.

Patients with a history of autoimmune disease or receiving systemic immunosuppression were excluded from the trial. In every dose cohort, peripheral blood was drawn for TCR sequencing at baseline, cycle 4 day 1, and cycle 7 day 1. Samples came from an open-label, multicenter, first-in-human phase I dose-escalation trial of ivuxolimab. The trial enrolled adults with locally advanced or metastatic head and neck squamous cell, hepatocellular, melanoma or renal cell carcinoma. Before TCR sequencing, CD4+ and CD8+ T cells were separately sorted from peripheral blood. There are 16 amino acids in the CDR3, from cysteine to phenylalanine inclusive. Only the CDR3 DNA is retained, 48 bases long and in frame from the first base. Relative to germline, V is missing 1 base and J is missing 2 bases, with 5 bases of the junction outside any gene match. The CDR1 and CDR2 encoded by the germline V gene are SGHVS and FNYEAQ.

For sequencing of the TCRbeta CDR3 region, genomic DNA was extracted from the sorted cells. The immunoSEQ Assay was used for sequencing of TCRbeta CDR3 regions. TCRdb holds this immuneACCESS table with in-frame rearrangements only. Some clones are missing; in checked studies, unresolved V genes explain under half, and the rest has no known cause. Present in this sample are approximately 13,000 clones, roughly 69% of which were seen just once. The ten most abundant clones make up roughly a quarter of the sample. With regard to this clone: Which antigen it targets is not known. Per-base qualities were not stored, and no clone one base away is much larger.

The paper's findings and limits, for the study overall: In the 0.1-3.0 mg/kg groups, partial responders had among the lowest normalized peripheral clonal expansion, particularly in CD8+ T cells. Low levels of normalized T-cell clonal expansion were also shown by some nonresponding patients. After ivuxolimab, expanded clones were on average more numerous among CD8+ T cells than among CD4+ T cells. Antigen specificity was not determined for the clonally expanded peripheral T cells. Clonal expansion of both CD4+ and CD8+ blood T cells was observed from baseline to week 6 at doses 0.1 to 3.0 mg/kg.

The sequence joins TRBV7-6 to TRBJ1-3; TRBD1 lines up with 7 middle nucleotides. Sequenced material: CD4+ or CD8+ T cells sorted from blood, taken in a trial of the OX40 agonist ivuxolimab. This TCR derives from an adult with an advanced solid tumor such as melanoma, head and neck, liver or kidney cancer. The CDR3 region reads CASSLVGQRAGNTIYF. The sequenced DNA: TGTGCCAGCAGCTTAGTGGGACAGAGGGCTGGAAACACCATATATTTT.